The rows below give T cell receptor beta chains drawn from one sample of a study of T cells after yellow fever vaccination. TCRdb re-called the 5' RACE reads through MiXCR, storing one row per CDR3 protein. The sample gives under 150,000 distinct CDR3 sequences, more than 6% of which show up once; around 0.73% is in the top ten. The sequencing used CD4+ T cells sorted from PBMCs, collected 5 days after the yellow fever booster vaccination. The receptor set was obtained from a young man who received the YFV17D yellow fever vaccine. CDR3s include the opening cysteine and the closing phenylalanine or tryptophan. The D gene is left open where the match is weak. The size entry is marked missing in some rows and otherwise reads once, few, many or a size class.

j_call d_call clone_size v_call cdr3_nt cdr3_aa
TRBJ2-4 NA many TRBV20-1 TGCAGTGCTAGAGAGACTCAGGGAGCCAAAAACATTCAGTACTTC CSARETQGAKNIQYF
TRBJ1-5 NA many TRBV7-9 TGTGCCAGCAGCCCGGGGGAGGGAGGCAATCAGCCCCAGCATTTT CASSPGEGGNQPQHF
TRBJ2-7 NA once TRBV4-2 TGTGCCAGCAGCCAAGCGGCGGGTGTCTACGAGCAGTACTTC CASSQAAGVYEQYF
TRBJ2-3 TRBD2 many TRBV6-5 TGTGCCAGCAGTTGGGGGAGGGGTGGCACAGATACGCAGTATTTT CASSWGRGGTDTQYF
TRBJ1-5 TRBD1 NA TRBV20-1 TGCAGTGCTAGGGGCCCGACAGGGGCAAATCAGCCCCAGCATTTT CSARGPTGANQPQHF
TRBJ2-1 NA NA TRBV20-1 TGCAGTGCTAGGGGTCCCCTACAGGGTATTGAGCAGTTCTTC CSARGPLQGIEQFF
TRBJ2-7 NA many TRBV30 TGTGCCTGGGGCAGGGCGGGCTCCTACGAGCAGTACTTC CAWGRAGSYEQYF
TRBJ2-3 NA many TRBV12-3/TRBV12-4 TGTGCCAGCAGCACCCTGTCCCGGGGGTTCCCAGATACGCAGTATTTT CASSTLSRGFPDTQYF
TRBJ2-7 NA many TRBV20-1 TGCAGTTCCCCATTACCGGGAGCCTACGAGCAGTACTTC CSSPLPGAYEQYF
TRBJ2-2 NA many TRBV12-3/TRBV12-4 TGTGCCAGCAGCATGTGGGACACCGGGGAACTGTTTTTT CASSMWDTGELFF
TRBJ2-7 TRBD2 many TRBV5-1 TGCGCCAGCAGCTTCGGGACTAGCGAAACCTACGAGCAGTACTTC CASSFGTSETYEQYF
TRBJ2-7 TRBD1 many TRBV18 TGTGCCAGCTCACCTCCGGGACAGGCCGGAGCTCGGTACTTC CASSPPGQAGARYF
TRBJ1-2 NA many TRBV19 TGTGCCAGTACGGAGCGGGACATCTATGGCTACACCTTC CASTERDIYGYTF
TRBJ2-1 NA NA TRBV7-6 TGTGCCAGCAGCCCTCCCGCCGGGGGAAATGAGCAGTTCTTC CASSPPAGGNEQFF
TRBJ2-7 NA NA TRBV7-2 TGTGCCAGCAGCCCTCGACGGGGGGCGCACCTCTACGAGCAGTACTTC CASSPRRGAHLYEQYF
TRBJ2-3 NA NA TRBV4-2 TGTGCCAGCAGCCAAGACAACTTCGGGGGTACGCAGTATTTT CASSQDNFGGTQYF
TRBJ2-2 TRBD1 many TRBV12-3/TRBV12-4 TGTGCCAGCAGTTTGGACAGGCGCCCGACGGGGACCGGGGAGCTGTTTTTT CASSLDRRPTGTGELFF
TRBJ2-1 TRBD1 few TRBV20-1 TGCAGTGCTAGATCGGGACAGATCTTCAATGAGCAGTTCTTC CSARSGQIFNEQFF
TRBJ2-4 NA many TRBV2 TGTGCCAGCACGCCCCAAAACATTCAGTACTTC CASTPQNIQYF
TRBJ2-1 TRBD2 many TRBV5-1 TGCGCCAGCAGCTCGCGTCTAGCGGGAGGCTCCTACAATGAGCAGTTCTTC CASSSRLAGGSYNEQFF
TRBJ2-1 NA many TRBV24-1 TGTGCCACCAGTGACGGCCGGGACCCGTTCTCACAGCAGTTCTTC CATSDGRDPFSQQFF
TRBJ2-5 TRBD2 many TRBV12-3/TRBV12-4 TGTGCCAGCGCCTCCGGGACTAGCGGGGCCAGGGAGACCCAGTACTTC CASASGTSGARETQYF
TRBJ2-3 TRBD1 many TRBV5-1 TGCGCCAGCAGCTCCGGGACAGCCACAGATACGCAGTATTTT CASSSGTATDTQYF
TRBJ2-3 NA many TRBV12-3/TRBV12-4 TGTGCCAGCAGCCCCCTCCGGAGTTTTACAGATACGCAGTATTTT CASSPLRSFTDTQYF
TRBJ2-3 NA few TRBV19 TGTGCCAGTAGTACGAAGAAAGATACGCAGTATTTT CASSTKKDTQYF
TRBJ2-1 NA many TRBV12-3/TRBV12-4 TGTGCCACAACCGGTTACAATGAGCAGTTCTTC CATTGYNEQFF
TRBJ2-5 NA many TRBV10-3 TGTGCCATCAGTGGATACCAAGAGACCCAGTACTTC CAISGYQETQYF
TRBJ1-3 NA many TRBV5-1 TGCGCCAGCAGTGAGGGCCCTCATGGGAGCGGAAACACCATATATTTT CASSEGPHGSGNTIYF
TRBJ1-2 TRBD1 few TRBV4-3 TGCGCCAGCAGCCAAAGGGGACAGGGACCAGATGGCTACACCTTC CASSQRGQGPDGYTF
TRBJ1-2 NA many TRBV27 TGTGCCAGCAGTATTGGCTTGAGGGGCGGCTACACCTTC CASSIGLRGGYTF
TRBJ1-1 NA many TRBV7-8 TGTGCCAGCAGCTCAACCGACCGGAGGGCCACTGAAGCTTTCTTT CASSSTDRRATEAFF
TRBJ2-2 NA many TRBV3-1 TGTGCCAGCAGCCAACGGGCGGGTGCCGGGGAGCTGTTTTTT CASSQRAGAGELFF
TRBJ2-7 NA many TRBV6-5 TGTGCCAGCAGCTACAGTTATACCTCCTACGAGCAGTACTTC CASSYSYTSYEQYF
TRBJ2-7 NA many TRBV10-1 TGCGCCAGCAGTGACCCGTGGGAGGGGACAACCTACGAGCAGTACTTC CASSDPWEGTTYEQYF
TRBJ2-2 NA many TRBV5-5 TGTGCCAGCAGCTTGGTCGGGACTGCGAACACCGGGGAGCTGTTTTTT CASSLVGTANTGELFF
TRBJ2-1 NA many TRBV20-1 TGCAGTGCTAGAGATCGACTCTACAATGAGCAGTTCTTC CSARDRLYNEQFF
TRBJ2-2 NA NA TRBV12-3/TRBV12-4 TGTGCCAGCAGTCGCGCGTGGGAAAACACCGGGGAGCTGTTTTTT CASSRAWENTGELFF
TRBJ2-1 NA many TRBV28 TGTGCCAGCAGAGCCCCGGGACTCCTCACCTACAATGAGCAGTTCTTC CASRAPGLLTYNEQFF
TRBJ2-1 TRBD2 NA TRBV3-1 TGTGCCAGCAGCCAAGAGACTACTAGCGGGAGGGCTTATAATCAGTTCTTC CASSQETTSGRAYNQFF
TRBJ2-3 TRBD2 many TRBV3-1 TGTGCCAGCAGCCAAGGGGCGGGAGTGAGCACAGATACGCAGTATTTT CASSQGAGVSTDTQYF
TRBJ2-3 TRBD2 few TRBV7-2 TGTGCCAGCAGCACCCGACTAGCGGGAGCGGTCGATACGCAGTATTTT CASSTRLAGAVDTQYF
TRBJ2-1 TRBD1 NA TRBV7-6 TGTGCCAGCAGCTTAACAGGGGTGGCCAATGAGCAGTTCTTC CASSLTGVANEQFF
TRBJ2-5 NA many TRBV14 TGTGCCAGCAGCCAAGATAGCAGCTATAGAGTGACCCAGTACTTC CASSQDSSYRVTQYF
TRBJ1-6 NA many TRBV5-1 TGCGCCAGCAGCTTCCATGACTCCTATAATTCACCCCTCCACTTT CASSFHDSYNSPLHF
TRBJ2-1 TRBD2 few TRBV12-3/TRBV12-4 TGTGCCAGCAGCTCCCGTGGCCCCTTACTAGCGGGAGCCGGTGAGCAGTTCTTC CASSSRGPLLAGAGEQFF
TRBJ2-2 TRBD2 many TRBV5-4 TGTGCCAGCAGCTGGGGGACTAGCACCGACACCGGGGAGCTGTTTTTT CASSWGTSTDTGELFF
TRBJ2-1 TRBD2 many TRBV5-1 TGCGCCAGCAGCCCCGCGCTAGCGGGGATCAATGAGCAGTTCTTC CASSPALAGINEQFF
TRBJ1-5 NA few TRBV20-1 TGCAGTGCTAGAGATCCCTTCGGCAGGGTATTAGATCAGCCCCAGCATTTT CSARDPFGRVLDQPQHF